This TCR beta chain was recorded in a study of naive CD8 T cells in extremely preterm neonates. Assay: immunoSEQ multiplex PCR; the TCRdb copy retains only in-frame clones and omits some. The data contain over 4,500 clones, 95% to 98% of them singletons. Cord blood came from elective full-term cesareans at 37-41 weeks without labor or membrane rupture. Germline values: CDR1 MNHNY, CDR2 SVGAGI (reference sequence). The CDR3 consists of 13 residues. V dropped 2 bases and J dropped 13 bases, with 17 bases sitting between them. The chain recombines TRBV6-6 with TRBJ2-5; D might be TRBD2 (6 bases). The sequence derives from a newborn in good health. Sequencing input: naive CD8+ T cells from cord blood. The CDR3 reads CASSYQQTSYSYF. The CDR3 nucleotides read TGTGCCAGCAGTTACCAACAGACTAGTTATTCGTACTTC.